Each of the 24 T cell receptor beta chains below was sequenced from the same sample in a study of PD-1 blockade in classical Hodgkin lymphoma (dated by TCRdb to the early 2020s). The time point label here, explained by the study, means: cycle 2 day 1 (C2D1) of nivolumab. All trial patients had relapsed after autologous stem cell transplantation, with cohorts A, B and C differing in prior brentuximab vedotin exposure. Libraries came from the immunoSEQ multiplex PCR assay. Here the immuneACCESS table is served through TCRdb, limited to in-frame sequences with V and J called. Missing clones are a known gap in these copies; in checked studies unresolved V genes cover under half, and the rest lacks a known reason. This sample has 100,000 to 130,000 clones in its table, and 80% to 90% of those were observed once. The ten most abundant clones make up less than 20% of the sample. Sequences were derived from peripheral blood mononuclear cells (PBMCs), sampled before the second cycle of nivolumab. The source is a human donor with classical Hodgkin lymphoma.

This chain joins TRBV4-2 and TRBJ2-1; D gene unclear. CDR3 length equals 15 residues. The germline V gene encodes CDR1 LGHNA and CDR2 YNFKEQ. Trimming shortened V by 2 bases and J by 6 bases, and 14 bases separated the two germline ends. The CDR3 nucleotides read TGTGCCAGCAGCCAAACTACTTCAAGGGCCAATGAGCAGTTCTTC. Protein sequence: CASSQTTSRANEQFF.

This chain uses TRBV11-2 with TRBJ1-2; 8 nucleotides line up with TRBD1. V trimming: 6 bases; J trimming: 8 bases; junction bases outside the gene matches: 11. This CDR3 is 14 amino acids long. Per the germline V gene, CDR1 is SGHAT and CDR2 is FQNNGV. As DNA, the CDR3 is TGTGCCAGCAGAACCAGACAGGGGCAGGGAGGCTACACCTTC. Its translation is CASRTRQGQGGYTF.

This clone showed up just a few times. The rearrangement joins TRBV19 to TRBJ2-2; D is perhaps TRBD2 (6 bases). The CDR3 has 16 amino acids. V lost 8 bases, J lost 0 bases, and 16 bases lay in between. Germline loops: CDR1 LNHDA, CDR2 SQIVND (reference sequence). CDR3 loop: CASHQWLAANTGELFF. The CDR3 DNA is TGTGCCAGTCACCAATGGTTAGCGGCGAACACCGGGGAGCTGTTTTTT. Full variable domain (rest looked up from reference TRBV19 and TRBJ2-2): DGGITQSPKYLFRKEGQNVTLSCEQNLNHDAMYWYRQDPGQGLRLIYYSQIVNDFQKGDIAEGYSVSREKKESFPLTVTSAQKNPTAFYLCASHQWLAANTGELFFGEGSRLTVL.

Only one count was recorded for this clone. The CDR3 bases are TGTGCCAGCAGTTTCGGTCTAGCGCCGGTTTTGGGCGAGCAGTACTTC. It encodes CASSFGLAPVLGEQYF. This sequence joins TRBV28 and TRBJ2-7, with a tentative D call TRBD2 (6 bases). CDR1 and CDR2 from the germline V gene are MDHEN and SYDVKM. The CDR3 length is 16 residues. Trimming pared 3 bases from V and 6 bases from J, leaving 21 bases between.

The genes are TRBV7-9 and TRBJ1-4; D is undetermined. CDR1 is SEHNR, CDR2 FQNEAQ, per germline (reference sequence). The CDR3 totals 17 residues. V shed 5 bases and J shed 5 bases, with 21 bases lying between them. The CDR3 sequence is CASSLGVLTPPNEKLFF. For the CDR3, the DNA is TGTGCCAGCAGCCTGGGAGTACTTACGCCCCCGAATGAAAAACTGTTTTTT.

V usage is TRBV5-4 and J usage is TRBJ2-7; TRBD1 matches 10 bases. Germline loops: CDR1 SGHNT, CDR2 YYREEE (reference sequence). The CDR3 spans 15 residues. V gave up 3 bases and J gave up 5 bases; unmatched junction bases: 8. CDR3 amino acids: CASSSPGQGRDEQYF. The CDR3 bases are TGTGCCAGCAGCTCCCCGGGACAGGGGAGAGACGAGCAGTACTTC.

This clone was counted between two and nine times. CDR3 loop: CASSVVAGVGETQYF. CDR3 DNA: TGTGCCAGCAGCGTAGTTGCAGGGGTCGGAGAGACCCAGTACTTC. The rearrangement uses TRBV9 and TRBJ2-5, with D possibly TRBD1 on 6 matching bases. Germline CDR1 and CDR2: SGDLS and YYNGEE. The length of the CDR3 is 15 residues. Trimming removed 0 bases at V and 4 bases at J, with 13 bases between.

The rearrangement links TRBV6-1 to TRBJ1-5; tentative D call: TRBD1 (6 bases). V was trimmed by 1 base and J by 8 bases, leaving 15 bases between them. In germline, CDR1 is MNHNS, CDR2 SASEGT. This CDR3 is built from 15 residues. The CDR3 reads CASSEGGAAGEPQHF. CDR3 DNA: TGTGCCAGCAGTGAAGGGGGGGCCGCTGGGGAGCCCCAGCATTTT.

The rearrangement uses TRBV5-1 and TRBJ2-5, with 7 bases identical to TRBD1. V lost 4 bases and J lost 5; bases outside the gene matches: 5. This CDR3 region has 13 residues. Germline loops: CDR1 SGHRS, CDR2 YFSETQ. The CDR3, as DNA: TGCGCCAGCAGCGCAACAGGGGCCGAGACCCAGTACTTC. Protein product: CASSATGAETQYF. Supplemented by reference TRBV5-1 and TRBJ2-5, the full variable domain reads KAGVTQTPRYLIKTRGQQVTLSCSPISGHRSVSWYQQTPGQGLQFLFEYFSETQRNKGNFPGRFSGRQFSNSRSEMNVSTLELGDSALYLCASSATGAETQYFGPGTRLLVL.

The chain joins TRBV19 to TRBJ1-5; a weak D match, TRBD1 (5 bases). Germline CDR1 reads LNHDA; CDR2 reads SQIVND (reference sequence). The CDR3 has 13 amino acids. V was trimmed by 4 bases and J by 6 bases, leaving 10 bases between them. The chain's CDR3 is CASSRTRGQPQHF. Here the CDR3 DNA reads TGTGCCAGTAGTAGGACACGGGGTCAGCCCCAGCATTTT.

V usage is TRBV11-2 and J usage is TRBJ1-1; D uncertain. Trimming pared 0 bases from V and 1 base from J, leaving 9 bases between. CDR3 length equals 15 residues. Germline lookup yields CDR1 SGHAT and CDR2 FQNNGV. The chain's CDR3 is CASSLDSYRNTEAFF. The DNA for the CDR3 is TGTGCCAGCAGCTTAGATAGTTATAGGAACACTGAAGCTTTCTTT.

This chain uses TRBV2 with TRBJ1-5; no clear D. The CDR3 sequence is 15 residues long. The V gene lost 1 base and the J gene lost 4 bases, with 11 bases spanning the gap. Germline V lookup: CDR1 SNHLY, CDR2 FYNNEI. The CDR3 is CASSEGQALNQPQHF. CDR3 sequence (DNA): TGTGCCAGCAGTGAAGGGCAGGCGCTGAATCAGCCCCAGCATTTT.

The chain is built from TRBV5-1 and TRBJ1-4, with 7 bases identical to TRBD1. With V trimmed by 4 bases and J by 4 bases, 4 bases remained unmatched. Germline CDR1 reads SGHRS; CDR2 reads YFSETQ. The CDR3 sequence is 14 residues long. CDR3 nucleotide sequence: TGCGCCAGCAGCACTGGGACAGTTAATGAAAAACTGTTTTTT. Translating gives CASSTGTVNEKLFF.

This chain connects TRBV4-1 to TRBJ1-5; 10 bases are shared with TRBD1. This CDR3 comprises 15 residues. The germline CDR1 and CDR2 sequences are MGHRA and YSYEKL. The ends lost 5 bases at V and 7 bases at J; junction bases unmatched: 8. CDR3 nucleotide sequence: TGCGCCAGCAGCTTCCGGGACAGGGGAAACCAGCCCCAGCATTTT. Translation: CASSFRDRGNQPQHF.

The CDR3 loop reads CASSFSGPFQETQYF. The CDR3 DNA follows: TGTGCCAGCAGCTTCTCGGGACCCTTCCAAGAGACCCAGTACTTC. The chain employs TRBV11-2 and TRBJ2-5; D tentatively reads TRBD1 or TRBD2 (5 bases each). The germline CDR1 and CDR2 sequences are SGHAT and FQNNGV. This CDR3 region has 15 residues. Trimming took 3 bases from V and 1 from J, leaving 12 bases between them.

This chain joins TRBV13 and TRBJ2-3; D possibly corresponds to TRBD1 (6 bases). Germline assignment: CDR1 PRHDT and CDR2 FYEKMQ (reference sequence). V lost 4 bases and J 2 bases, leaving 16 bases between the germline ends. CDR3 length: 16 residues. CDR3 DNA: TGTGCCAGCAGCTCCCGCTTACAGGGCTTCACAGATACGCAGTATTTT. Translating it yields CASSSRLQGFTDTQYF. The full variable domain, rest sourced from reference TRBV13 and TRBJ2-3, is AAGVIQSPRHLIKEKRETATLKCYPIPRHDTVYWYQQGPGQDPQFLISFYEKMQSDKGSIPDRFSAQQFSDYHSELNMSSLELGDSALYFCASSSRLQGFTDTQYFGPGTRLTVL.

DNA of the CDR3: TGTGCCAGCAGCTGGGGACAGGGCTACGAGCAGTACTTC. Amino acid sequence: CASSWGQGYEQYF. This chain joins TRBV11-3 and TRBJ2-7, with 9 bases aligning to TRBD1. Per the germline V gene, CDR1 is SGHNT and CDR2 is YENEEA. V lost 4 bases to trimming and J lost 3 bases; unmatched junction nucleotides: 1. The CDR3 runs to 13 residues.

The V gene is TRBV10-3, the J gene TRBJ2-6; D is uncertain. V shed 4 bases and J shed 11 bases, with 3 bases lying between them. Per the germline V gene, CDR1 is ENHRY and CDR2 is SYGVKD. This CDR3 contains 10 residues. The CDR3 region is CAISGDVLTF. The CDR3 bases are TGTGCCATCAGTGGGGACGTCCTGACTTTC.

This chain uses TRBV13 with TRBJ2-3, with a tentative D call TRBD1 (5 bases). V dropped 2 bases and J dropped 4 bases, with 16 bases sitting between them. This CDR3 has 16 amino acids. CDR1 PRHDT and CDR2 FYEKMQ come from the germline V gene (reference sequence). CDR3 loop: CASSLKGQGRADTQYF. CDR3 in DNA: TGTGCCAGCAGCTTAAAAGGGCAGGGTCGGGCAGATACGCAGTATTTT.

CDR3 in DNA: TGTGCCAGCAGCTATCGCAGACCCTCCTACGAGCAGTACTTC. As protein: CASSYRRPSYEQYF. This chain joins TRBV6-5 and TRBJ2-7; D is unresolved. The V end was cut by 6 bases, the J end by 0 bases, with 12 bases between. The germline gives CDR1 MNHEY, CDR2 SVGAGI. The CDR3 extends over 14 amino acids.

The CDR3 sequence: CASSYSGDYGYTF. The CDR3 region has the DNA TGTGCCAGCAGTTACTCTGGGGACTATGGCTACACCTTC. This chain joins TRBV6-5 and TRBJ1-2; D is undetermined. The V and J ends lost 0 bases and 3 bases respectively, with 5 bases between them. The length of the CDR3 is 13 residues. CDR1 MNHEY and CDR2 SVGAGI come from the germline V gene.

The rearrangement joins TRBV6-1 to TRBJ2-1; 8 positions agree with TRBD2. Germline assignment: CDR1 MNHNS and CDR2 SASEGT. CDR3 size: 17 residues. V lost 1 base to trimming and J lost 0 bases; unmatched junction nucleotides: 5. The DNA for the CDR3 is TGTGCCAGCAGTGAAGGATTAGCGGGGAGCTCCTACAATGAGCAGTTCTTC. This encodes CASSEGLAGSSYNEQFF.

The chain carries TRBV4-1 and TRBJ1-4; D is undetermined. The CDR3 extends over 14 amino acids. The germline V and J ends were trimmed by 6 bases and 0 bases, with 8 bases remaining between them. Germline assignment: CDR1 MGHRA and CDR2 YSYEKL. Here the CDR3 reads CASRERATNEKLFF. The CDR3 DNA is TGCGCCAGCAGAGAAAGGGCAACTAATGAAAAACTGTTTTTT.

The gene calls are TRBV13 and TRBJ2-5; 8 nucleotides match TRBD2. The end of the DNA fits TRBJ2-7 better, so the J call may be wrong. The germline CDR1 and CDR2 sequences are PRHDT and FYEKMQ (reference sequence). The CDR3 has 15 residues. The DNA of the CDR3 is TGTGCCAGCAGCTTTCGCACTAGCGGAGTCGGCGAGCAGTACTTC. It codes for CASSFRTSGVGEQYF.